Listed here are 22 T cell receptor beta chains from one sample, sequenced in a study of memory CD4+ T cells and cytomegalovirus serostatus. The sort gate was single viable CD3+CD4+CD8-CD45RO+ cells for memory CD4+ T cells. TCRdb keeps only in-frame clones here, not all; method: immunoSEQ multiplex PCR. The data hold 40,000 to 55,000 clones, with 65% to 85% observed a single time. Sequenced input: memory CD4+ T cells from blood. These receptors originate from an adult in good health and CMV-seropositive.

The V call is TRBV7-8, the J call TRBJ1-5, with a tentative D call TRBD1 (6 bases). The CDR3 runs to 15 residues. Between the trimmed V and J ends, which lost 4 bases and 4 bases, there was a span of 14 bases. Per germline, CDR1 SGHVS and CDR2 FQNEAQ. CDR3 residues: CASSSTGRNNQPQHF. As DNA, the CDR3 is TGTGCCAGCAGCTCGACAGGCCGGAATAATCAGCCCCAGCATTTT. The complete variable domain, with remaining parts taken from reference TRBV7-8 and TRBJ1-5, reads GAGVSQSPRYKVAKRGQDVALRCDPISGHVSLFWYQQALGQGPEFLTYFQNEAQLDKSGLPSDRFFAERPEGSVSTLKIQRTQQEDSAVYLCASSSTGRNNQPQHFGDGTRLSIL.

V and J are TRBV25-1 and TRBJ1-2, with TRBD1 identical over 12 bases. V trimming: 6 bases; J trimming: 8 bases; junction bases outside the gene matches: 10. Germline CDR1 MGHDK, CDR2 SYGVNS. This CDR3 is built from 15 residues. The CDR3 coding sequence is TGTGCCAGCAGCCGCGGGACAGGGGGCCAAGGGGGCTACACCTTC. It codes for CASSRGTGGQGGYTF.

The chain carries TRBV7-2 and TRBJ1-5; D gene unclear. The CDR3 is 15 residues long. Trimming stripped 1 base from V and 0 bases from J, with 7 bases between. Germline CDR1 SGHTA, CDR2 FQGNSA. CDR3 DNA: TGTGCCAGCAGCTTAGGAGACAATAGCAATCAGCCCCAGCATTTT. This codes for CASSLGDNSNQPQHF.

This clone has only one observation. This chain connects TRBV10-2 to TRBJ1-2, with a weak D call TRBD1 (5 bases). CDR1 is WSHSY and CDR2 is SAAADI in the germline V gene. The germline V and J ends were trimmed by 4 bases and 3 bases, with 9 bases remaining between them. The CDR3 sequence is 13 residues long. CDR3 coding DNA: TGCGCCAGCAGTGGTACAGGCGACTATGGCTACACCTTC. It yields the protein CASSGTGDYGYTF.

The chain links TRBV4-1 to TRBJ2-3; TRBD2 matches 10 bases. CDR1 MGHRA and CDR2 YSYEKL come from the germline V gene. V was clipped by 2 bases and J by 5 bases; unmatched bases: 7. The CDR3 extends over 16 amino acids. CDR3 nucleotide sequence: TGCGCCAGCAGCCAAAGAGCGGGAGGGTCGGTAGATACGCAGTATTTT. It is translated as CASSQRAGGSVDTQYF.

The rearrangement links TRBV6-1 to TRBJ1-2; TRBD1 agrees at 8 bases. The V gene end was trimmed by 1 base and the J gene end by 0 bases; junction bases not matched to a gene: 4. Germline CDR1 reads MNHNS; CDR2 reads SASEGT. The CDR3 loop spans 16 amino acids. The CDR3 loop reads CASSEGTGWANYGYTF. The CDR3 nucleotides are TGTGCCAGCAGTGAAGGGACAGGGTGGGCTAACTATGGCTACACCTTC.

The rearrangement joins TRBV9 to TRBJ2-7, with D unresolved. Trimming shortened V by 0 bases and J by 2 bases, and 18 bases separated the two germline ends. The germline CDR1 and CDR2 sequences are SGDLS and YYNGEE. This CDR3 contains 17 residues. The CDR3 nucleotides are TGTGCCAGCAGCGTAGGAAGTTTGGGCGATTCTACCTACGAGCAGTACTTC. Protein: CASSVGSLGDSTYEQYF.

The chain combines TRBV28 with TRBJ2-7; 10 bases match TRBD2. The germline gives CDR1 MDHEN, CDR2 SYDVKM. This CDR3 region has 15 residues. Losses at the gene ends were 6 bases for V and 4 bases for J; bases not matched to a gene: 9. This CDR3 reads CASSETSGSKYEQYF. CDR3 DNA sequence: TGTGCCAGCAGCGAGACTAGCGGGTCGAAATACGAGCAGTACTTC.

This clone has more than one count but fewer than ten. The chain is built from TRBV6-1 and TRBJ1-1, with D maybe TRBD1 (6 bases). V was shortened by 5 bases and J by 1 base, with 11 bases between the two germline ends. The CDR3 is made up of 14 amino acids. Germline assignment: CDR1 MNHNS and CDR2 SASEGT. CDR3 protein: CASSLQGRNTEAFF. CDR3 DNA sequence: TGTGCCAGCAGTCTCCAGGGGCGGAACACTGAAGCTTTCTTT.

The V gene is TRBV7-2, the J gene TRBJ2-7; 7 bases are a match to TRBD1. The CDR3 totals 14 residues. Per germline, CDR1 SGHTA and CDR2 FQGNSA. J gave up 5 bases and V 1 base, and 5 bases lay outside the gene matches. CDR3 loop: CASSLGQGLDEQYF. CDR3 nucleotides: TGTGCCAGCAGCTTAGGACAGGGATTAGACGAGCAGTACTTC.

This clone was picked up a small number of times. The gene calls are TRBV6-6 and TRBJ1-5; no clear D gene. Per the germline V gene, CDR1 is MNHNY and CDR2 is SVGAGI (reference sequence). V was pared by 0 bases and J by 4 bases, with 7 bases between. CDR3 length: 14 amino acids. The CDR3 reads CASSYSKGNQPQHF. The CDR3 DNA reads TGTGCCAGCAGTTACTCGAAAGGAAATCAGCCCCAGCATTTT.

This clone has more than one count but fewer than ten. The V gene is TRBV28, the J gene TRBJ1-5, with unresolved D. Between the trimmed V and J ends, which lost 7 bases and 1 base, there was a span of 14 bases. CDR3 length equals 15 residues. Germline values: CDR1 MDHEN, CDR2 SYDVKM. As DNA, the CDR3 is TGTGCCAGCAACCCTGGGGATACCAGCAATCAGCCCCAGCATTTT. It specifies CASNPGDTSNQPQHF. The full variable domain, rest sourced from reference TRBV28 and TRBJ1-5, is DVKVTQSSRYLVKRTGEKVFLECVQDMDHENMFWYRQDPGLGLRLIYFSYDVKMKEKGDIPEGYSVSREKKERFSLILESASTNQTSMYLCASNPGDTSNQPQHFGDGTRLSIL.

The rearrangement uses TRBV7-9 and TRBJ1-2; D unresolved. V was pared by 5 bases and J by 7 bases, with 14 bases between. Germline CDR1 and CDR2: SEHNR and FQNEAQ (reference sequence). CDR3 length equals 13 residues. The chain's CDR3 is CASSLVGLVGYTF. CDR3 DNA sequence: TGTGCCAGCAGCCTCGTGGGCTTGGTTGGCTACACCTTC.

The V gene is TRBV4-2, the J gene TRBJ2-5; weak D call: TRBD2 (5 bases). This CDR3 has 18 amino acids. CDR1 is LGHNA and CDR2 is YNFKEQ in the germline V gene. V was cut by 0 bases and J by 5 bases, with 22 bases left in between. This CDR3 is CASSQDVEAGVVKETQYF. CDR3 nucleotide sequence: TGTGCCAGCAGCCAAGATGTCGAGGCGGGTGTGGTAAAGGAGACCCAGTACTTC.

This chain links TRBV19 with TRBJ1-1; D is uncertain. V was trimmed by 9 bases and J by 5 bases, leaving 16 bases between them. The CDR3 sequence is 13 residues long. Germline V lookup: CDR1 LNHDA, CDR2 SQIVND (reference sequence). CDR3: CASESLGRTEAFF. The CDR3 DNA reads as TGTGCCAGCGAAAGTTTAGGGAGAACTGAAGCTTTCTTT.

The rearrangement links TRBV7-9 to TRBJ2-3; TRBD2 matches 9 bases. Germline V CDR1 and CDR2: SEHNR, FQNEAQ (reference sequence). With V trimmed by 5 bases and J by 6 bases, 9 bases remained unmatched. This CDR3 comprises 15 residues. CDR3 sequence: CASSPGLARGDTQYF. The CDR3 DNA follows: TGTGCCAGCAGCCCCGGACTAGCGAGGGGGGATACGCAGTATTTT.

J is TRBJ2-3 and V is TRBV19, with D perhaps matching TRBD2 (7 bases). This CDR3 has 15 residues. The ends were cut back, 5 bases at V and 5 bases at J, with 17 bases in the middle. The germline V gene has CDR1 LNHDA and CDR2 SQIVND (reference sequence). Here the CDR3 reads CASSLGGGPGDTQYF. CDR3 in DNA: TGTGCCAGTAGTCTAGGGGGGGGCCCGGGAGATACGCAGTATTTT. The entire variable domain, with the rest obtained from reference TRBV19 and TRBJ2-3, is as follows: DGGITQSPKYLFRKEGQNVTLSCEQNLNHDAMYWYRQDPGQGLRLIYYSQIVNDFQKGDIAEGYSVSREKKESFPLTVTSAQKNPTAFYLCASSLGGGPGDTQYFGPGTRLTVL.

The gene calls are TRBV19 and TRBJ1-1; weak D call: TRBD1 (6 bases). The germline gives CDR1 LNHDA, CDR2 SQIVND (reference sequence). Trimming removed 4 bases at V and 5 bases at J, with 11 bases between. There are 13 residues in the CDR3. CDR3 region: CASSRGGGTEAFF. The CDR3 nucleotides read TGTGCCAGTAGTAGAGGGGGGGGTACTGAAGCTTTCTTT.

V is TRBV6-5 and J is TRBJ2-7, with a tentative D call TRBD2 (6 bases). Germline CDR1 and CDR2: MNHEY and SVGAGI. The CDR3 sequence is 14 residues long. V was cut by 6 bases and J by 1 base, with 13 bases left in between. The CDR3 reads CASSKRESSYEQYF. The CDR3 nucleotides are TGTGCCAGCAGCAAACGGGAGAGTTCCTACGAGCAGTACTTC.

The chain joins TRBV2 to TRBJ1-5; a possible D gene is TRBD1 (6 bases). The CDR3 has 15 residues. Germline V gene lookup returns CDR1 SNHLY and CDR2 FYNNEI. Trimming cost V 5 bases and J 1 base, with 12 bases left between them. The CDR3 protein is CASSFLQGSNQPQHF. Here the CDR3 DNA reads TGTGCCAGCAGTTTTTTACAGGGAAGCAATCAGCCCCAGCATTTT.

This rearrangement joins TRBV28 to TRBJ2-7; TRBD1 or TRBD2 may be the D gene (6 bases each). Germline V CDR1 and CDR2: MDHEN, SYDVKM. Trimming removed 9 bases at V and 0 bases at J, with 15 bases between. The CDR3 runs to 14 residues. CDR3 nucleotide sequence: TGTGCCAGTGGGGGGCCGACGAGCTCCTACGAGCAGTACTTC. This translates into CASGGPTSSYEQYF.

This chain links TRBV2 with TRBJ1-3; D remains ambiguous. Looked up from germline, CDR1 is SNHLY and CDR2 is FYNNEI. The CDR3 contains 16 residues. V lost 2 bases to trimming and J lost 0 bases, with 11 bases between them. The CDR3 nucleotides are TGTGCCAGCAGTGAAAGGTGGGCCCGCTCTGGAAACACCATATATTTT. Its translation is CASSERWARSGNTIYF.